The 24 T cell receptor beta chains given below trace back to one sample, sequenced in a study of T cell changes during pregnancy in multiple sclerosis. The protocol was immunoSEQ multiplex PCR, while the TCRdb copy is restricted to in-frame clones and leaves out a portion. The data hold some 37,000 clones, with roughly 91% observed a single time. Sequenced here: CD4+ T cells from peripheral blood mononuclear cells, sampled after pregnancy. The receptors were sampled from a female donor in good health, enrolled as a control in a pregnancy study.

The count of this clone is one. The chain couples TRBV27 to TRBJ2-1; D not certain. Trimming took 5 bases from V and 8 from J, leaving 16 bases between them. The CDR3 covers 14 residues. Germline V gene lookup returns CDR1 MNHEY and CDR2 SMNVEV (reference sequence). For the CDR3, the DNA is TGTGCCAGCAGTCTCCGGGTCAATTCCGATGAGCAGTTCTTC. Translation gives CASSLRVNSDEQFF.

The rearrangement joins TRBV6-1 to TRBJ1-3, with 7 bases aligning to TRBD1. From germline, CDR1 is MNHNS and CDR2 SASEGT. V shed 4 bases, J shed 0 bases, and the junction held 6 bases outside the gene matches. This CDR3 has 16 residues. The chain's CDR3 is CASSATGTASGNTIYF. The CDR3 nucleotides are TGTGCCAGCAGTGCGACCGGGACAGCCTCTGGAAACACCATATATTTT.

This clone was observed a single time. The rearrangement joins TRBV28 to TRBJ1-1; 9 bases agree with TRBD1. Germline V gene sequence: CDR1 MDHEN, CDR2 SYDVKM. Trimming took 5 bases from V and 1 from J; bases not matched to a gene: 2. CDR3 length: 14 amino acids. The CDR3 sequence: CASSTGGKNTEAFF. CDR3 bases: TGTGCCAGCAGTACAGGGGGCAAGAACACTGAAGCTTTCTTT. The full variable domain, rest sourced from reference TRBV28 and TRBJ1-1, is DVKVTQSSRYLVKRTGEKVFLECVQDMDHENMFWYRQDPGLGLRLIYFSYDVKMKEKGDIPEGYSVSREKKERFSLILESASTNQTSMYLCASSTGGKNTEAFFGQGTRLTVV.

This chain joins TRBV27 and TRBJ2-5, with a tentative D call TRBD2 (6 bases). The CDR3 runs 11 residues. V was clipped by 5 bases and J by 5 bases, with 6 bases between them. Germline V gives CDR1 MNHEY, CDR2 SMNVEV (reference sequence). CDR3: CASSRGETQYF. The CDR3 DNA follows: TGTGCCAGCAGTCGGGGGGAGACCCAGTACTTC.

The chain carries TRBV21-1 and TRBJ2-7; whether TRBD1, the table's D call, matches the DNA was not checked. TRBV21-1 is deemed a pseudogene. This CDR3 region has 13 residues. The CDR3 spells CASSNFAGYEQYF. The CDR3 DNA reads as TGTGCCAGCAGCAACTTCGCAGGCTACGAGCAGTACTTC.

V usage is TRBV7-9 and J usage is TRBJ2-5, with a tentative D call TRBD2 (6 bases). V was shortened by 2 bases and J by 4 bases, with 14 bases between the two germline ends. This CDR3 has 15 amino acids. The germline CDR1 and CDR2 sequences are SEHNR and FQNEAQ (reference sequence). The CDR3 nucleotides read TGTGCCAGCAGCTTATCTGCTAGCGAGTTAGAGACCCAGTACTTC. This gives the protein CASSLSASELETQYF.

The rearrangement joins TRBV5-1 to TRBJ2-1, with 8 bases identical to TRBD2. This CDR3 has 15 amino acids. V trimming: 4 bases; J trimming: 6 bases; junction bases outside the gene matches: 9. Looked up from germline, CDR1 is SGHRS and CDR2 is YFSETQ. CDR3 sequence (DNA): TGCGCCAGCAGCGATGGGACTAGTGGTAGCAATGAGCAGTTCTTC. Amino acids: CASSDGTSGSNEQFF.

V gene TRBV11-2 combines with J gene TRBJ1-2; no firm D call. CDR1 SGHAT and CDR2 FQNNGV come from the germline V gene. V lost 5 bases and J lost 10, with 11 bases in between. The CDR3 consists of 11 residues. The CDR3 coding sequence is TGTGCCAGCAGCCCCGGGGAGTCCTACACCTTC. It translates to CASSPGESYTF.

V and J are TRBV19 and TRBJ2-6, with D maybe TRBD2 (6 bases). Germline loops: CDR1 LNHDA, CDR2 SQIVND (reference sequence). The CDR3 extends over 15 amino acids. Trimming left V 4 bases short and J 0 bases short, with 7 bases between. This CDR3 reads CASSSGDSGANVLTF. The CDR3 DNA follows: TGTGCCAGTAGTAGCGGGGACTCTGGGGCCAACGTCCTGACTTTC. Using reference TRBV19 and TRBJ2-6 for the parts outside the CDR3, the full variable domain is DGGITQSPKYLFRKEGQNVTLSCEQNLNHDAMYWYRQDPGQGLRLIYYSQIVNDFQKGDIAEGYSVSREKKESFPLTVTSAQKNPTAFYLCASSSGDSGANVLTFGAGSRLTVL.

V gene TRBV7-9 combines with J gene TRBJ1-4; D is unresolved. This CDR3 spans 15 amino acids. V lost 3 bases and J 0 bases, leaving 8 bases between the germline ends. Per the germline V gene, CDR1 is SEHNR and CDR2 is FQNEAQ (reference sequence). For the CDR3, the DNA is TGTGCCAGCAGCTTTGGGCCGGCAACTAATGAAAAACTGTTTTTT. Translation gives CASSFGPATNEKLFF.

Here the CDR3 DNA reads TGTGCCAGCAGCTTGATCCAGGGGGGCGAGCAGTACTTC. Encoded protein: CASSLIQGGEQYF. The genes are TRBV7-2 and TRBJ2-7; tentative D call: TRBD1 (7 bases). V was cut by 3 bases and J by 6 bases, with 12 bases left in between. The germline V gene has CDR1 SGHTA and CDR2 FQGNSA. The CDR3 loop spans 13 amino acids.

The chain combines TRBV11-2 with TRBJ2-7; the D gene is possibly TRBD2 (6 bases). The V gene's germline CDR1 is SGHAT and CDR2 FQNNGV. Trimming took off 3 bases at V and 6 bases at J, with 12 bases between the two ends. CDR3 length: 13 residues. This CDR3 is CASSFGGVAEQYF. The CDR3 DNA reads TGTGCCAGCAGCTTCGGGGGAGTCGCCGAGCAGTACTTC.

The chain uses TRBV19 and TRBJ2-1; TRBD2 matches at 8 bases. The CDR3 is 15 residues long. The V segment lost 3 bases and the J segment 5 bases; nucleotides outside the gene matches: 6. Looked up from germline, CDR1 is LNHDA and CDR2 is SQIVND (reference sequence). The CDR3 sequence: CASSMWRGANNEQFF. The CDR3 DNA sequence: TGTGCCAGTAGTATGTGGCGGGGGGCTAACAATGAGCAGTTCTTC.

This clone was seen only once. One end of the junction varies from germline; a read error may be responsible. The V and J genes are TRBV7-9 and TRBJ2-5, with 7 bases that match TRBD2. The germline CDR1 and CDR2 sequences are SEHNR and FQNEAQ (reference sequence). CDR3 size: 14 residues. For the CDR3, the DNA is TGTGCCAGCAGCCTAGCTAGCGGCCAAGAGACCCAGTACTTC. This gives the protein CASSLASGQETQYF.

This chain connects TRBV19 to TRBJ2-2, with D unresolved. Germline-derived CDR1 and CDR2 are LNHDA and SQIVND (reference sequence). CDR3 length equals 13 residues. V shed 10 bases and J shed 2 bases, with 11 bases lying between them. DNA of the CDR3: TGTGCCACCTCGACACAAAACACCGGGGAGCTGTTTTTT. Protein sequence: CATSTQNTGELFF.

V is TRBV4-2 and J is TRBJ1-5, with 11 bases lining up with TRBD1. Trimming at V came to 4 bases and at J to 6 bases, leaving 2 bases not matched to a gene. This CDR3 region has 14 residues. Germline values: CDR1 LGHNA, CDR2 YNFKEQ. CDR3 coding DNA: TGTGCCAGCAGCCGCGGGACAGGGGGTCAGCCCCAGCATTTT. Translating gives CASSRGTGGQPQHF.

The rearrangement joins TRBV7-9 to TRBJ2-3; D ambiguous. Germline V lookup: CDR1 SEHNR, CDR2 FQNEAQ (reference sequence). The CDR3 totals 12 residues. V gave up 1 base and J gave up 8 bases, with 7 bases separating them. The chain's CDR3 is CASSLVVGTQYF. For the CDR3, the DNA is TGTGCCAGCAGCTTAGTGGTCGGTACGCAGTATTTT.

The V call is TRBV4-2, the J call TRBJ2-2; TRBD1 agrees at 10 bases. V was clipped by 4 bases and J by 2 bases; unmatched bases: 4. Germline-derived CDR1 and CDR2 are LGHNA and YNFKEQ. The CDR3 runs 16 residues. The CDR3 protein is CASSLGQGVNTGELFF. For the CDR3, the DNA is TGTGCCAGCAGCCTCGGACAGGGGGTTAACACCGGGGAGCTGTTTTTT.

The chain couples TRBV27 to TRBJ1-2; TRBD1 aligns across 10 bases. The CDR3 is made up of 18 amino acids. The J segment lost 4 bases and the V segment lost 0 bases, leaving 11 bases of the junction unmatched. In germline, CDR1 is MNHEY, CDR2 SMNVEV (reference sequence). CDR3 sequence (DNA): TGTGCCAGCAGTTTATCGGGTTTGACAGGGGGCACCGTCTATGGCTACACCTTC. It is translated as CASSLSGLTGGTVYGYTF.

This clone has just one count. The chain uses TRBV21-1 and TRBJ2-3; the table assigns TRBD2, which was not confirmed against the DNA. TRBV21-1 is annotated as a pseudogene. The CDR3 sequence is 14 residues long. CDR3 coding DNA: TGTGCCAGCAGCAAACGAGGCAGCACAGATACGCAGTATTTT. It yields the protein CASSKRGSTDTQYF.

This clone appeared a single time. The J gene is TRBJ2-1, the V gene TRBV7-9, with 10 positions matching TRBD2. Trimming cost V 5 bases and J 1 base; bases outside gene matches: 5. This CDR3 region has 16 residues. The germline V gene has CDR1 SEHNR and CDR2 FQNEAQ (reference sequence). The DNA for the CDR3 is TGTGCCAGCAGCCTCAAGCGGGAGGGATCCTACAATGAGCAGTTCTTC. It yields the protein CASSLKREGSYNEQFF.

The V call is TRBV4-1, the J call TRBJ2-7, with no clear D. Trimming took 1 base from V and 9 from J, leaving 13 bases between them. Germline-derived CDR1 and CDR2 are MGHRA and YSYEKL. This CDR3 is built from 13 residues. Here the CDR3 DNA reads TGCGCCAGCAGCCAAGCTTCCTCCCCCCCGCAGTACTTC. It is translated as CASSQASSPPQYF.

The chain recombines TRBV9 with TRBJ2-3, with D maybe TRBD2 (5 bases). V was shortened by 5 bases and J by 6 bases, with 7 bases between the two germline ends. There are 11 residues in the CDR3. Germline CDR1 is SGDLS and CDR2 is YYNGEE. The DNA of the CDR3 is TGTGCCAGCAGTAGCGTTGATACGCAGTATTTT. This sequence encodes CASSSVDTQYF.

This chain's CDR3 is CASSLVRGTEAFF. The CDR3 DNA is TGTGCCAGCAGCTTAGTAAGGGGCACTGAAGCTTTCTTT. The chain has TRBV7-9 and TRBJ1-1; maybe TRBD1 (5 bases). V lost 1 base to trimming and J lost 4 bases, with 7 bases between them. CDR1 is SEHNR and CDR2 is FQNEAQ in the germline V gene (reference sequence). This CDR3 contains 13 residues.